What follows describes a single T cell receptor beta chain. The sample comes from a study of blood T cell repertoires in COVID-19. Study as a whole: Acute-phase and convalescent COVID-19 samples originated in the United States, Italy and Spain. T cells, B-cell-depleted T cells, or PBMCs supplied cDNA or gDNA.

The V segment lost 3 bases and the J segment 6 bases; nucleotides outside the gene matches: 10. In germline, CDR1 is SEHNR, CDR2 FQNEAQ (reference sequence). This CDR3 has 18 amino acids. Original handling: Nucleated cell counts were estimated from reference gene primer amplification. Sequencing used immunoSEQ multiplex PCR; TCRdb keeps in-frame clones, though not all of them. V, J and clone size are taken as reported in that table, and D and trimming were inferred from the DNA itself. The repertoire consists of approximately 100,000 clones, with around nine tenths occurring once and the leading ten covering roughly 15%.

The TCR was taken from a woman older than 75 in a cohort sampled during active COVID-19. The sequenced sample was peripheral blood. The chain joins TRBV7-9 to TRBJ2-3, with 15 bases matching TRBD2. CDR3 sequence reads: CASSLGTSGGRKRDTQYF. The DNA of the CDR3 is TGTGCCAGCAGCTTGGGGACTAGCGGGGGGCGAAAGAGGGATACGCAGTATTTT.